A single sample gave rise to the 32 T cell receptor beta chains below, sequenced in a study of cytomegalovirus exposure and HLA in healthy donors. The PCR ran on 60 Vbeta and 13 Jbeta primers. Profiling relied on immunoSEQ multiplex PCR, and the TCRdb table lists in-frame clones only, not all of them. Of around 150,000 clones detected, about 65% appear once; the ten largest clones hold 7.1%. Sequencing was performed on PBMCs. The receptors originated from a middle-aged man in good health and CMV-seropositive.

The rearrangement links TRBV7-9 to TRBJ1-2, with D perhaps TRBD1 (6 bases). The CDR3 length is 14 residues. CDR1 is SEHNR, CDR2 FQNEAQ, per germline (reference sequence). Trimming left V 1 base short and J 7 bases short, with 13 bases between. The CDR3 sequence: CASSLDRGAGGYTF. CDR3 nucleotides: TGTGCCAGCAGCTTAGACCGGGGGGCGGGTGGCTACACCTTC.

The genes are TRBV5-1 and TRBJ1-2; 10 bases align to TRBD1. Germline CDR1 SGHRS, CDR2 YFSETQ. The CDR3 covers 14 residues. V trimming: 4 bases; J trimming: 9 bases; junction bases outside the gene matches: 9. CDR3 in DNA: TGCGCCAGCAGCATTCAGACAGGGGGCGGAAGCTACACCTTC. It encodes CASSIQTGGGSYTF.

This clone showed up just a few times. CDR3: CASSVGGGEQFF. CDR3 coding DNA: TGTGCCAGCAGCGTAGGAGGCGGTGAGCAGTTCTTC. J is TRBJ2-1 and V is TRBV9; no definite D call. The V gene lost 0 bases and the J gene lost 9 bases, with 7 bases spanning the gap. Germline loops: CDR1 SGDLS, CDR2 YYNGEE. CDR3 length: 12 amino acids. Drawing the rest from reference TRBV9 and TRBJ2-1, the complete variable domain is DSGVTQTPKHLITATGQRVTLRCSPRSGDLSVYWYQQSLDQGLQFLIQYYNGEERAKGNILERFSAQQFPDLHSELNLSSLELGDSALYFCASSVGGGEQFFGPGTRLTVL.

The chain carries TRBV28 and TRBJ1-5; maybe TRBD1 (6 bases). With 5 bases removed from V and 4 bases from J, the gap between germline ends came to 12 bases. There are 14 residues in the CDR3. The germline CDR1 and CDR2 sequences are MDHEN and SYDVKM. As DNA, the CDR3 is TGTGCCAGCAGTCTGGGACAACAGAATCAGCCCCAGCATTTT. Residues: CASSLGQQNQPQHF.

This chain connects TRBV4-3 to TRBJ2-7; 11 nucleotides line up with TRBD1. The CDR3 is 18 residues long. Germline trimming cut 0 bases from V and 1 base from J; bases unmatched to any gene: 8. CDR1 is LGHNA and CDR2 is YSLEER in the germline V gene. The CDR3 region has the DNA TGCGCCAGCAGCCAAGATTTGGACAGGGGGCGCGGATCCTACGAGCAGTACTTC. Its translation: CASSQDLDRGRGSYEQYF.

The gene calls are TRBV5-5 and TRBJ1-5; D remains ambiguous. The CDR3 loop spans 13 amino acids. Germline V CDR1 and CDR2: SGHKS, YYEKEE (reference sequence). The germline V and J ends were trimmed by 1 base and 7 bases, with 9 bases remaining between them. DNA of the CDR3: TGTGCCAGCAGCTTGAGCGGGAAACAGCCCCAGCATTTT. Amino acids: CASSLSGKQPQHF.

The chain combines TRBV2 with TRBJ2-2; D is ambiguous. Germline lookup yields CDR1 SNHLY and CDR2 FYNNEI. Trimming stripped 8 bases from V and 0 bases from J, with 10 bases between. This CDR3 has 14 residues. The CDR3 here is CASLPTANTGELFF. The CDR3, as DNA: TGTGCCAGCCTCCCCACAGCGAACACCGGGGAGCTGTTTTTT.

The chain uses TRBV6-5 and TRBJ2-7; D perhaps matches TRBD1 (6 bases). Germline loops: CDR1 MNHEY, CDR2 SVGAGI. CDR3 size: 16 residues. Trimming stripped 2 bases from V and 5 bases from J, with 19 bases between. The CDR3 region has the DNA TGTGCCAGCAGTTACGGACAGACCTACCAGCGCCACGAGCAGTACTTC. Its protein product is CASSYGQTYQRHEQYF.

The V and J genes are TRBV4-3 and TRBJ1-2, with D perhaps TRBD1 (6 bases). Trimming took 3 bases from V and 2 from J, leaving 10 bases between them. This CDR3 contains 14 residues. Germline V CDR1 and CDR2: LGHNA, YSLEER. CDR3 in amino acids: CASSQLTGNYGYTF. The DNA of the CDR3 is TGCGCCAGCAGCCAGCTGACAGGAAACTATGGCTACACCTTC.

The chain has TRBV9 and TRBJ1-1, with D maybe TRBD1 (6 bases). Germline V lookup: CDR1 SGDLS, CDR2 YYNGEE. The CDR3 spans 13 residues. Deletions cut 3 bases from V and 4 bases from J, with 10 bases between. The CDR3 reads CASSAPGATEAFF. DNA of the CDR3: TGTGCCAGCAGCGCCCCAGGGGCCACTGAAGCTTTCTTT.

This clone was detected a few times. The rearrangement links TRBV5-1 to TRBJ1-3, with 9 bases identical to TRBD1. Losses at the gene ends were 4 bases for V and 0 bases for J; bases not matched to a gene: 5. There are 16 residues in the CDR3. Germline assignment: CDR1 SGHRS and CDR2 YFSETQ. The CDR3 DNA sequence: TGCGCCAGCAGCCCCGGGACAGGGAACTCTGGAAACACCATATATTTT. It encodes CASSPGTGNSGNTIYF.

This rearrangement joins TRBV7-6 to TRBJ1-6, with D hard to call. Germline CDR1 SGHVS, CDR2 FNYEAQ. The CDR3 spans 14 residues. The V end was cut by 1 base, the J end by 7 bases, with 8 bases between. The CDR3 region is CASSLEYGNSPLHF. CDR3 bases: TGTGCCAGCAGCTTAGAGTACGGGAATTCACCCCTCCACTTT.

The rearrangement uses TRBV6-5 and TRBJ1-1; D remains unclear. Germline CDR1 reads MNHEY; CDR2 reads SVGAGI. This CDR3 is built from 11 residues. Between the trimmed V and J ends, which lost 6 bases and 2 bases, there was a span of 4 bases. The CDR3: CASSRNTEAFF. DNA for the CDR3: TGTGCCAGCAGCCGTAACACTGAAGCTTTCTTT.

This rearrangement joins TRBV30 to TRBJ1-5; D may be TRBD1 (5 bases). V was shortened by 5 bases and J by 6 bases, with 20 bases between the two germline ends. The length of the CDR3 is 15 residues. CDR1 is GTSNPN and CDR2 is SVGIG in the germline V gene (reference sequence). The CDR3 DNA follows: TGTGCCTGGGCCCTCGGGGGGTCGATGTCTCAGCCCCAGCATTTT. It translates to CAWALGGSMSQPQHF.

This clone was picked up a small number of times. The V gene is TRBV28, the J gene TRBJ1-5; weak D call: TRBD1 (5 bases). Germline-derived CDR1 and CDR2 are MDHEN and SYDVKM. V shed 5 bases and J shed 1 base, with 18 bases lying between them. This CDR3 has 17 amino acids. This CDR3 reads CASSPQSGMGSNQPQHF. For the CDR3, the DNA is TGTGCCAGCAGTCCCCAATCAGGGATGGGGAGCAATCAGCCCCAGCATTTT.

V is TRBV6-1 and J is TRBJ1-5; D ambiguous. CDR1 is MNHNS, CDR2 SASEGT, per germline. The CDR3 consists of 14 residues. V lost 7 bases to trimming and J lost 2 bases, with 12 bases between them. The CDR3 loop reads CASTVGRGNQPQHF. The DNA of the CDR3 is TGTGCCAGCACGGTAGGCCGGGGCAATCAGCCCCAGCATTTT.

The chain links TRBV5-6 to TRBJ1-6; D gene unclear. Trimming took off 0 bases at V and 8 bases at J, with 9 bases between the two ends. CDR3 length: 14 residues. Germline V gives CDR1 SGHDT, CDR2 YYEEEE. The CDR3 DNA is TGTGCCAGCAGCTTGGCCGACAATTATTCACCCCTCCACTTT. Amino acids: CASSLADNYSPLHF.

This chain joins TRBV7-8 and TRBJ2-7; TRBD1 matches at 7 bases. Germline loops: CDR1 SGHVS, CDR2 FQNEAQ. V lost 5 bases to trimming and J lost 8 bases; unmatched junction nucleotides: 12. The CDR3 consists of 14 residues. In DNA, the CDR3 is TGTGCCAGCAGCCCTAGGACAGGACTGCATAAGCAGTACTTC. Amino acids: CASSPRTGLHKQYF.

This chain connects TRBV6-1 to TRBJ2-7; 7 bases fit TRBD2. Germline-derived CDR1 and CDR2 are MNHNS and SASEGT. With 11 bases clipped from V and 2 bases from J, the junction kept 6 bases outside the gene matches. The CDR3 runs 12 residues. CDR3 loop: CAGGGAPYEQYF. CDR3 bases: TGTGCCGGCGGGGGTGCCCCCTACGAGCAGTACTTC.

V usage is TRBV6-1 and J usage is TRBJ2-7, with TRBD2 matching over 8 bases. The CDR3 sequence is 18 residues long. Germline V gene sequence: CDR1 MNHNS, CDR2 SASEGT. The V gene end was trimmed by 2 bases and the J gene end by 2 bases; junction bases not matched to a gene: 14. Here the CDR3 reads CASSESQGQRGRPYEQYF. The CDR3 DNA follows: TGTGCCAGCAGTGAATCCCAGGGCCAGCGGGGGCGGCCCTACGAGCAGTACTTC.

This clone was recorded a few times. This sequence joins TRBV6-1 and TRBJ1-6, with 7 positions matching TRBD1. The CDR3 has 15 residues. Germline lookup yields CDR1 MNHNS and CDR2 SASEGT. The J segment lost 7 bases and the V segment lost 6 bases, leaving 9 bases of the junction unmatched. For the CDR3, the DNA is TGTGCCAGCAGAGTTACGGAGGGGGCGAATTCACCCCTCCACTTT. This sequence encodes CASRVTEGANSPLHF.

This chain links TRBV7-9 with TRBJ1-1; unclear D gene. Trimming took off 4 bases at V and 9 bases at J, with 21 bases between the two ends. Germline V gives CDR1 SEHNR, CDR2 FQNEAQ (reference sequence). The CDR3 is 15 residues long. The CDR3 reads CASSYPTTGNIQAFF. DNA of the CDR3: TGTGCCAGCAGCTACCCCACGACCGGGAATATTCAAGCTTTCTTT.

The chain carries TRBV6-5 and TRBJ2-3; D is possibly TRBD1 (5 bases). CDR1 and CDR2 (germline): MNHEY, SVGAGI. V lost 2 bases to trimming and J lost 0 bases, with 12 bases between them. The CDR3 sequence is 16 residues long. CDR3 coding DNA: TGTGCCAGCAGTTACCTACCAGGGCCTAGCACAGATACGCAGTATTTT. Protein: CASSYLPGPSTDTQYF.

The CDR3 sequence: CASSLGSSYEQYF. Here the CDR3 DNA reads TGTGCCAGCAGCCTAGGGAGCTCCTACGAGCAGTACTTC. The chain is built from TRBV11-2 and TRBJ2-5, with D possibly being TRBD2 (5 bases). The DNA matches TRBJ2-7 better at its end, which makes the J call doubtful. There are 13 residues in the CDR3. The V gene's germline CDR1 is SGHAT and CDR2 FQNNGV.

This clone was counted a few times. J is TRBJ2-2 and V is TRBV4-2, with D maybe TRBD2 (6 bases). The CDR3 has 17 residues. V shed 4 bases and J shed 0 bases, with 15 bases lying between them. Germline V gives CDR1 LGHNA, CDR2 YNFKEQ. CDR3 bases: TGTGCCAGCAGCCCCTCCCGGGACTCCGCGAACACCGGGGAGCTGTTTTTT. Translated, it gives CASSPSRDSANTGELFF.

In this sample, this clone turned up a few times. This chain connects TRBV4-3 to TRBJ1-1; no reliable D call. The CDR3 length is 15 residues. Germline-derived CDR1 and CDR2 are LGHNA and YSLEER. Trimming removed 0 bases at V and 2 bases at J, with 10 bases between. The CDR3 spells CASSQDLPVNTEAFF. CDR3 nucleotide sequence: TGCGCCAGCAGCCAAGATCTCCCAGTTAACACTGAAGCTTTCTTT.

V usage is TRBV6-1 and J usage is TRBJ2-5, with 11 positions matching TRBD2. CDR3 size: 18 residues. The trim removed 4 bases at V and 5 bases at J, leaving 15 bases unmatched. Germline loops: CDR1 MNHNS, CDR2 SASEGT. In nucleotides, the CDR3 is TGTGCCAGCAGTGTGTGGCTTAAGGTAGCGGGGGGGGCGGAGACCCAGTACTTC. Protein: CASSVWLKVAGGAETQYF.

The chain has TRBV7-6 and TRBJ2-6, with 9 nucleotides matching TRBD1. Germline V gene sequence: CDR1 SGHVS, CDR2 FNYEAQ. CDR3 size: 17 residues. Losses at the gene ends were 4 bases for V and 3 bases for J; bases not matched to a gene: 7. CDR3 in amino acids: CASSSPGQGDGANVLTF. CDR3 DNA: TGTGCCAGCAGCTCCCCGGGACAGGGCGATGGGGCCAACGTCCTGACTTTC.

The DNA of the CDR3 is TGTGCCAGCAGCCCTACCGCCTTGTATGGGGCCAACGTCCTGACTTTC. It translates to CASSPTALYGANVLTF. The V call is TRBV9, the J call TRBJ2-6; D is unresolved. The germline gives CDR1 SGDLS, CDR2 YYNGEE. Trimming took 4 bases from V and 3 from J, leaving 14 bases between them. The CDR3 spans 16 residues.

The chain couples TRBV13 to TRBJ2-7; D is undetermined. V was trimmed by 5 bases and J by 3 bases, leaving 5 bases between them. CDR1 PRHDT and CDR2 FYEKMQ come from the germline V gene (reference sequence). The CDR3 runs 11 residues. The CDR3 is CASSNNYEQYF. The CDR3 DNA sequence: TGTGCCAGCAGCAACAACTACGAGCAGTACTTC. Supplemented by reference TRBV13 and TRBJ2-7, the full variable domain reads AAGVIQSPRHLIKEKRETATLKCYPIPRHDTVYWYQQGPGQDPQFLISFYEKMQSDKGSIPDRFSAQQFSDYHSELNMSSLELGDSALYFCASSNNYEQYFGPGTRLTVT.

This clone was recorded a few times. This rearrangement joins TRBV28 to TRBJ1-2; possible D gene TRBD1, 6 bases. Trimming took 2 bases from V and 1 from J, leaving 11 bases between them. The germline V gene has CDR1 MDHEN and CDR2 SYDVKM. CDR3 length: 15 residues. The CDR3 loop is CASSLAGVGNYGYTF. The CDR3 DNA is TGTGCCAGCAGTTTAGCAGGGGTGGGTAACTATGGCTACACCTTC.

This CDR3 reads CASSEAKGGVTEAFF. The CDR3 DNA sequence: TGTGCCAGCAGTGAGGCGAAAGGGGGGGTCACTGAAGCTTTCTTT. This chain links TRBV2 with TRBJ1-1; D may be TRBD1 (6 bases). The germline V gene encodes CDR1 SNHLY and CDR2 FYNNEI. The V and J ends lost 3 bases and 4 bases respectively, with 15 bases between them. The CDR3 has 15 amino acids.